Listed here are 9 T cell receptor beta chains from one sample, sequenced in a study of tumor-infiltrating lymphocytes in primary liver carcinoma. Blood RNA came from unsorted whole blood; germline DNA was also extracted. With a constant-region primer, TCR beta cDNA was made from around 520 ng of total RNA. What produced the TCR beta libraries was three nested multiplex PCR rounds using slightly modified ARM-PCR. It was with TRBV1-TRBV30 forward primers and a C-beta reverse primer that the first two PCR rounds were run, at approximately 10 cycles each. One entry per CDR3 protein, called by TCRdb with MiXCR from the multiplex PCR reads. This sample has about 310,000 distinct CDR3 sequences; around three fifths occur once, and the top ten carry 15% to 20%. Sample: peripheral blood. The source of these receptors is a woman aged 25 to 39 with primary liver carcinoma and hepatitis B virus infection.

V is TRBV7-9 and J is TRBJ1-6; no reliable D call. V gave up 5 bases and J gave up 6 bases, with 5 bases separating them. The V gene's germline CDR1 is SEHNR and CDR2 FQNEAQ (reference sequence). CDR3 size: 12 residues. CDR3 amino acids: CASSDSNSPLHF. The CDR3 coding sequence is TGTGCCAGCAGCGATTCTAATTCACCCCTCCACTTT.

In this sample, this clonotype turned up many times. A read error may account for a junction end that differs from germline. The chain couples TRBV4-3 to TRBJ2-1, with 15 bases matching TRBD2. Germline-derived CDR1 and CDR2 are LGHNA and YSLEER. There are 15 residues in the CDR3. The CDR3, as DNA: TGTGCCAGCAGCCAAGGACTAGCGGGAGGGAATGAGCAGTTCTTC. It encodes CASSQGLAGGNEQFF.

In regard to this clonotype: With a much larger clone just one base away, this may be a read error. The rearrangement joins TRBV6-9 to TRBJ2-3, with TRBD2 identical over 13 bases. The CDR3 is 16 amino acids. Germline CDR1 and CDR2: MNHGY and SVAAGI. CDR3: CASSQQTSGRTDTEYF. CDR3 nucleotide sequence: TGTGCCAGCAGTCAGCAGACTAGCGGGAGGACAGATACGGAGTATTTT.

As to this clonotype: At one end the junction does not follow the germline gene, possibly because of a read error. The CDR3 spells CTSSLPGLAGGNEQFF. The CDR3 coding sequence is TGTACCAGCAGCTTACCCGGACTAGCGGGGGGAAATGAGCAGTTCTTC. V is TRBV11-3 and J is TRBJ2-1, with TRBD2 matching over 14 bases. From germline, CDR1 is SGHNT and CDR2 YENEEA. The CDR3 spans 16 residues.

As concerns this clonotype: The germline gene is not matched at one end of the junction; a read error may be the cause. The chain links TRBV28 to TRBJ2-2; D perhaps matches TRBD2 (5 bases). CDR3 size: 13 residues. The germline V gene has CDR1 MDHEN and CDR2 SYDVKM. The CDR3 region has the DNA TGTGCCAGCAGGTACAGAGGAATCGGGGAGTTGTTTTTT. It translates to CASRYRGIGELFF. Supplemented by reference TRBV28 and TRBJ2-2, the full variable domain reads DVKVTQSSRYLVKRTGEKVFLECVQDMDHENMFWYRQDPGLGLRLIYFSYDVKMKEKGDIPEGYSVSREKKERFSLILESASTNQTSMYLCASRYRGIGELFFGEGSRLTVL.

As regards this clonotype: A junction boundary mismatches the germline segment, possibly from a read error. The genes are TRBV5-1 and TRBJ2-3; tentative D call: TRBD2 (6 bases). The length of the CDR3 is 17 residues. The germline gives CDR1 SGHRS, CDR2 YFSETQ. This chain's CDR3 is CSSSFSSSGGISDTQYF. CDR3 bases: TGCTCCAGCAGCTTTTCGTCGAGTGGCGGGATTTCAGATACACAGTATTTT.

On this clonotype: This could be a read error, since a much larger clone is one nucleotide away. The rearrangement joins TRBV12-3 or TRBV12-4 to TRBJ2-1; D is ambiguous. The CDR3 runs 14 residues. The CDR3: CACSLDPIWVEQFF. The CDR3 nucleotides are TGTGCCTGCAGTTTAGATCCCATCTGGGTTGAGCAGTTCTTC.

The CDR3 coding sequence is TGTGCCAGCAGTGCAATAGCGGGAGCTCCTTACGAGCAGTACTTC. Its protein product is CASSAIAGAPYEQYF. The chain recombines TRBV6-1 with TRBJ2-7, with 9 bases fitting TRBD2. Germline CDR1 and CDR2: MNHNS and SASEGT. The CDR3 consists of 15 residues. The V segment lost 4 bases and the J segment 4 bases; nucleotides outside the gene matches: 8.

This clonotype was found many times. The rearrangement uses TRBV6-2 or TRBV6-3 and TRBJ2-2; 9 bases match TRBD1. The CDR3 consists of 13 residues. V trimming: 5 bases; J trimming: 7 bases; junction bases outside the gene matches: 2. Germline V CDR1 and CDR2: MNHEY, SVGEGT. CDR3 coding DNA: TGTGCCAGCAGTGGGACAGGGAGCGGGGAGCTGTTTTTT. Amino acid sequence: CASSGTGSGELFF.